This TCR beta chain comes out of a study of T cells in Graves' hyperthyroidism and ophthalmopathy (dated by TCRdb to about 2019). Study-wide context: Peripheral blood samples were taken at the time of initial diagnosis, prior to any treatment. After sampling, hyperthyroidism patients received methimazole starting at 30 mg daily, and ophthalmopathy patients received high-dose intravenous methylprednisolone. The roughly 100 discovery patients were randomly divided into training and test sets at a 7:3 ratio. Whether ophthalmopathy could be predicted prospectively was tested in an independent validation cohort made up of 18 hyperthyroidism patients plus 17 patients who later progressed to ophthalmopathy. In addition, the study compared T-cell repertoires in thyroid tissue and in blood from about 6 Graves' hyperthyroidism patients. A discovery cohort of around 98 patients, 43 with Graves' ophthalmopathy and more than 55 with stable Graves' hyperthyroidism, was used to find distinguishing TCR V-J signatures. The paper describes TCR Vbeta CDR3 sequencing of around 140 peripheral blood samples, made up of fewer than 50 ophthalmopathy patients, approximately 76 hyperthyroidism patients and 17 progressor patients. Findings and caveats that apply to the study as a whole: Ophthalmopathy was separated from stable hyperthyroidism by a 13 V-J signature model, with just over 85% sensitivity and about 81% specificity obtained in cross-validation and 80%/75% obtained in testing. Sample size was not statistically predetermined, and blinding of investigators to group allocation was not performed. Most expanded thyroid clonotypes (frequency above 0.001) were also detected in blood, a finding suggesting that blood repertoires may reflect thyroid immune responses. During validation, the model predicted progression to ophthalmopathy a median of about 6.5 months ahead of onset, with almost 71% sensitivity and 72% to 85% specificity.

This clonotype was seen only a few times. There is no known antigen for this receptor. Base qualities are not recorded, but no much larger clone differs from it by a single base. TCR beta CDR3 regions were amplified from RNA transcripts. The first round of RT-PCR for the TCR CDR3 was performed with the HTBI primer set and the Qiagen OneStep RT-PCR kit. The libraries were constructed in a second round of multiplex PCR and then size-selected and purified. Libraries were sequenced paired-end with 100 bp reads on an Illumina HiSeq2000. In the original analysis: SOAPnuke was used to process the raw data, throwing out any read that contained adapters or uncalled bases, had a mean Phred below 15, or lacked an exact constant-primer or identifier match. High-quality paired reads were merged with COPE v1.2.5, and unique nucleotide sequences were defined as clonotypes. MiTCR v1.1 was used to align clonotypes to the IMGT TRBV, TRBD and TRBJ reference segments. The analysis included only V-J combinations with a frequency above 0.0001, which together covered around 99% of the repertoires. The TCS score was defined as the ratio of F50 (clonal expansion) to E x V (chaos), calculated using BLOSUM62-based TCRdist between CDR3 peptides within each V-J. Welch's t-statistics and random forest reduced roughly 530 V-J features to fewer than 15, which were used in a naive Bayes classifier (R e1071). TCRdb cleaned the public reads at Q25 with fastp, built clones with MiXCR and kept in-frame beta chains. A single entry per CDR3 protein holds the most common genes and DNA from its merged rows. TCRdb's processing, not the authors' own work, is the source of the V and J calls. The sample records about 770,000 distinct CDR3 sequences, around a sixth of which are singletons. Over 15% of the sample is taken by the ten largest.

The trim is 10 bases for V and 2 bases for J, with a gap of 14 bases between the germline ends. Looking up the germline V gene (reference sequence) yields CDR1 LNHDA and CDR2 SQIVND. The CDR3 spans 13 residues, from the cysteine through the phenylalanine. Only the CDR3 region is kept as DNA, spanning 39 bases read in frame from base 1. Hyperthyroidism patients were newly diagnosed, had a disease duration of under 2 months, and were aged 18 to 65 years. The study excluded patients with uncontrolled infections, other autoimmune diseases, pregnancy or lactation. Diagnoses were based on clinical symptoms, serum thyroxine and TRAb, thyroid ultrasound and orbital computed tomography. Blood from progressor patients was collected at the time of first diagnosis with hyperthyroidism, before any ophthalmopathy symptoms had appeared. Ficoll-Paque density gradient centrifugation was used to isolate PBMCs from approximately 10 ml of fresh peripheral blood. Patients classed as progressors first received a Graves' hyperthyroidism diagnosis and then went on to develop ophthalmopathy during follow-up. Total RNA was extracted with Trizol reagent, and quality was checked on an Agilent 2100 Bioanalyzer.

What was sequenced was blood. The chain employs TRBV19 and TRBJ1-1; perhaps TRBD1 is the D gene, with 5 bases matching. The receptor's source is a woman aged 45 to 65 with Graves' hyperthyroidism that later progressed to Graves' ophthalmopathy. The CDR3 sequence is CANSPRDNTEAFF. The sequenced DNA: TGTGCCAATAGCCCCCGGGACAACACTGAAGCTTTCTTT.